A single sample gave rise to the 15 T cell receptor beta chains below, sequenced in a study of blood T cell repertoires in COVID-19. The repertoire was sequenced with immunoSEQ multiplex PCR; TCRdb's copy has only in-frame clones and lacks some. Of 75,000 to 95,000 clones in the sample, about 90% were seen once. The specimen was peripheral blood. Receptors were obtained from a man in his forties or fifties with active COVID-19.

The chain links TRBV7-9 to TRBJ1-4; D is unresolved. Trimming took 1 base from V and 5 from J, leaving 11 bases between them. The CDR3 is 15 amino acids. Germline lookup yields CDR1 SEHNR and CDR2 FQNEAQ (reference sequence). CDR3 nucleotides: TGTGCCAGCAGCTTAGTACTTTTAAAGAATGAAAAACTGTTTTTT. This codes for CASSLVLLKNEKLFF.

This clone was picked up a small number of times. V and J are TRBV7-3 and TRBJ2-2; TRBD1 is a possible D gene (5 bases). The length of the CDR3 is 14 residues. The germline V and J ends were trimmed by 6 bases and 2 bases, with 10 bases remaining between them. Germline V gene data show CDR1 as SGHTA and CDR2 as FQGTGA. CDR3 amino acids: CASRQDRNTGELFF. DNA of the CDR3: TGTGCCAGCAGGCAAGACAGAAACACCGGGGAGCTGTTTTTT.

The J gene is TRBJ1-6, the V gene TRBV12-3 or TRBV12-4; D uncertain. The CDR3 contains 11 residues. Trimming removed 5 bases at V and 7 bases at J, with 3 bases between. The CDR3 DNA is TGTGCCAGCAGTCTAAATTCACCCCTCCACTTT. Encoded protein: CASSLNSPLHF.

The genes are TRBV18 and TRBJ2-7, with 7 bases fitting TRBD1. J was trimmed by 0 bases and V by 3 bases; bases with no gene match: 5. Germline CDR1 reads KGHSH; CDR2 reads LQKENI. The CDR3 covers 15 residues. CDR3 DNA sequence: TGTGCCAGCTCACCTTCCGGGACAGCCTCCTACGAGCAGTACTTC. Translating it yields CASSPSGTASYEQYF.

The chain joins TRBV7-2 to TRBJ2-7; D perhaps matches TRBD1 (6 bases). Deletions cut 3 bases from V and 5 bases from J, with 11 bases between. The V gene's germline CDR1 is SGHTA and CDR2 FQGNSA. The length of the CDR3 is 13 residues. The CDR3 DNA sequence: TGTGCCAGCAGCTTCCAGGGGTCTGACGAGCAGTACTTC. It is translated as CASSFQGSDEQYF.

This clone was observed a single time. The V call is TRBV18, the J call TRBJ2-3, with 7 bases that match TRBD1. The CDR3 is made up of 16 amino acids. J was trimmed by 3 bases and V by 2 bases; bases with no gene match: 8. Germline V lookup: CDR1 KGHSH, CDR2 LQKENI. The CDR3 is CASSPEPGQRTDTQYF. CDR3 nucleotides: TGTGCCAGCTCACCAGAACCGGGACAGAGGACAGATACGCAGTATTTT.

The V and J genes are TRBV4-1 and TRBJ2-7; 7 nucleotides match TRBD1. The CDR3 runs 17 residues. V trimming: 0 bases; J trimming: 7 bases; junction bases outside the gene matches: 15. The germline CDR1 and CDR2 sequences are MGHRA and YSYEKL. CDR3 protein: CASSQENRGRHRGEQYF. The CDR3 DNA sequence: TGCGCCAGCAGCCAAGAGAACAGGGGAAGGCATCGAGGGGAGCAGTACTTC.

The chain couples TRBV28 to TRBJ2-3; 11 bases match TRBD2. Germline assignment: CDR1 MDHEN and CDR2 SYDVKM. CDR3 size: 17 residues. V shed 1 base, J shed 1 base, and the junction held 4 bases outside the gene matches. The DNA for the CDR3 is TGTGCCAGCAGTTTATCCATGACTAGCGGGGGCACAGATACGCAGTATTTT. Translation: CASSLSMTSGGTDTQYF.

J is TRBJ1-3 and V is TRBV30, with D perhaps TRBD1 (5 bases). V lost 2 bases and J lost 7, with 21 bases in between. This CDR3 comprises 16 residues. Germline V gene data show CDR1 as GTSNPN and CDR2 as SVGIG (reference sequence). This CDR3 is CAWSRPGPGGRNTIYF. As DNA, the CDR3 is TGTGCCTGGAGTCGTCCGGGACCCGGGGGACGGAACACCATATATTTT. Variable domain in full (rest from reference TRBV30 and TRBJ1-3): SQTIHQWPATLVQPVGSPLSLECTVEGTSNPNLYWYRQAAGRGLQLLFYSVGIGQISSEVPQNLSASRPQDRQFILSSKKLLLSDSGFYLCAWSRPGPGGRNTIYFGEGSWLTVV.

The chain recombines TRBV2 with TRBJ1-5; 9 bases map to TRBD1. The length of the CDR3 is 15 residues. Germline CDR1 reads SNHLY; CDR2 reads FYNNEI. V dropped 6 bases and J dropped 4; count of bases not matched to a gene: 7. This chain's CDR3 is CASRQGTGINQPQHF. As DNA, the CDR3 is TGTGCCAGCAGACAAGGGACAGGGATTAATCAGCCCCAGCATTTT.

About this clone itself: Its ends do not fully match the called genes, so a read error is possible. The chain uses TRBV19 and TRBJ1-5; maybe TRBD1 (6 bases). CDR3 size: 17 residues. Germline assignment: CDR1 LNHDA and CDR2 SQIVND (reference sequence). The CDR3 bases are TGTGCCAGTAGGGAAGACAGGTCTATAGGGAGCAGTCAGCCCCAGCATTTT. Protein product: CASREDRSIGSSQPQHF.

The chain joins TRBV28 to TRBJ2-7; unclear D gene. Germline CDR1 reads MDHEN; CDR2 reads SYDVKM. CDR3 size: 12 residues. Between the trimmed V and J ends, which lost 8 bases and 5 bases, there was a span of 13 bases. The CDR3 is CASRGRLDEQYF. The DNA of the CDR3 is TGTGCCAGCCGAGGAAGGTTAGACGAGCAGTACTTC.

The rearrangement uses TRBV4-2 and TRBJ1-2; D perhaps matches TRBD1 (5 bases). The CDR3 sequence is 21 residues long. Germline-derived CDR1 and CDR2 are LGHNA and YNFKEQ. Trimming took 0 bases from V and 0 from J, leaving 26 bases between them. The DNA of the CDR3 is TGTGCCAGCAGCCAAGAAGCTCTGTTGGGCCCCGGAGGGGAGTCTAACTATGGCTACACCTTC. Translated, it gives CASSQEALLGPGGESNYGYTF.

A remark on this clone: A read error may be the cause here, since a much bigger clone is one base away. J is TRBJ2-3 and V is TRBV7-9; D not resolved. This CDR3 contains 12 residues. Germline assignment: CDR1 SEHNR and CDR2 FQNEAQ (reference sequence). The V and J ends lost 4 bases and 0 bases respectively, with 2 bases between them. The CDR3 here is CASSSSTDTQYF. The CDR3 bases are TGTGCCAGCAGCTCTAGCACAGATACGCAGTATTTT.

V gene TRBV7-8 combines with J gene TRBJ1-1; D is perhaps TRBD1 (6 bases). The V and J ends lost 8 bases and 0 bases respectively, with 7 bases between them. The CDR3 length is 12 residues. Germline V gives CDR1 SGHVS, CDR2 FQNEAQ. The DNA of the CDR3 is TGTGCCAGCGGACAGTTGAACACTGAAGCTTTCTTT. Amino acid sequence: CASGQLNTEAFF.